The rows below give T cell receptor beta chains drawn from one sample of a study of early T cells in non-severe SARS-CoV-2 infection. TCRdb re-derived calls from the 5' RACE reads in MiXCR, one entry per CDR3 protein. This table holds some 110,000 distinct CDR3 sequences, more than 12% found once. Sequenced sample: whole blood. The origin of the receptors is an adult who was a healthcare worker with PCR-confirmed SARS-CoV-2 infection or an uninfected control (not recorded which). The conserved cysteine and the conserved F or W are not part of the CDR3 here. Each record gives: CDR3 protein, J gene, D gene, V gene, clone size. The D gene is left open where the match is weak. Not all rows give a size; the values are once, few, many and, for expanded clones, a class.

cdr3_aa: ASSVGGASTDTQY
j_call: TRBJ2-3
d_call: TRBD2
v_call: TRBV5-1
clone_size: many

cdr3_aa: ASSLAVTSTDTQY
j_call: TRBJ2-3
d_call: NA
v_call: TRBV7-8
clone_size: many

cdr3_aa: ASGLVLGRVIDEQY
j_call: TRBJ2-7
d_call: NA
v_call: TRBV12-5
clone_size: NA

cdr3_aa: ATSRGGQGHTEAF
j_call: TRBJ1-1
d_call: NA
v_call: TRBV15
clone_size: few

cdr3_aa: ASSFSGSTEAF
j_call: TRBJ1-1
d_call: NA
v_call: TRBV11-1
clone_size: few

cdr3_aa: ASSQGRGGPDTQY
j_call: TRBJ2-3
d_call: NA
v_call: TRBV4-1
clone_size: NA

cdr3_aa: ASSRRLTGPSEQY
j_call: TRBJ2-7
d_call: TRBD1
v_call: TRBV3-1
clone_size: NA

cdr3_aa: ASSLDIAGEETQY
j_call: TRBJ2-5
d_call: TRBD2
v_call: TRBV7-2
clone_size: NA

cdr3_aa: ASSQRSGGDADTQY
j_call: TRBJ2-3
d_call: TRBD2
v_call: TRBV3-1
clone_size: NA

cdr3_aa: ASSPKLQGGGYT
j_call: TRBJ1-2
d_call: TRBD1
v_call: TRBV12-3/TRBV12-4
clone_size: NA

cdr3_aa: ASSYPGNTEAF
j_call: TRBJ1-1
d_call: NA
v_call: TRBV6-2/TRBV6-3
clone_size: few

cdr3_aa: ASKVVSLEQF
j_call: TRBJ2-1
d_call: NA
v_call: TRBV2
clone_size: few

cdr3_aa: ASTGSGANVLT
j_call: TRBJ2-6
d_call: NA
v_call: TRBV25-1
clone_size: NA

cdr3_aa: ASSYDSDEQF
j_call: TRBJ2-1
d_call: NA
v_call: TRBV6-6
clone_size: NA

cdr3_aa: ASSPIKQLGNEQY
j_call: TRBJ2-7
d_call: NA
v_call: TRBV4-2
clone_size: NA

cdr3_aa: ASSRDSQETQY
j_call: TRBJ2-5
d_call: NA
v_call: TRBV18
clone_size: few

cdr3_aa: ASSLVGDTEAF
j_call: TRBJ1-1
d_call: NA
v_call: TRBV7-9
clone_size: NA

cdr3_aa: SARGRGLQPQH
j_call: TRBJ1-5
d_call: TRBD1
v_call: TRBV20-1
clone_size: few

cdr3_aa: SATFSGGAVVGDTQY
j_call: TRBJ2-3
d_call: TRBD2
v_call: TRBV20-1
clone_size: few

cdr3_aa: ASSQRRSSDGYGYT
j_call: TRBJ1-2
d_call: NA
v_call: TRBV18
clone_size: NA

cdr3_aa: SACTDTQY
j_call: TRBJ2-3
d_call: NA
v_call: TRBV29-1
clone_size: few

cdr3_aa: AISDGGNQPQH
j_call: TRBJ1-5
d_call: NA
v_call: TRBV10-3
clone_size: NA

cdr3_aa: SVYGGQETQY
j_call: TRBJ2-5
d_call: NA
v_call: TRBV29-1
clone_size: NA

cdr3_aa: ASSLEHYEQY
j_call: TRBJ2-7
d_call: NA
v_call: TRBV7-9
clone_size: NA

cdr3_aa: ASSPDTNSPLH
j_call: TRBJ1-6
d_call: NA
v_call: TRBV3-1
clone_size: many

cdr3_aa: ASSLKGPNEQF
j_call: TRBJ2-1
d_call: NA
v_call: TRBV7-7
clone_size: many

cdr3_aa: ASSTNEQTPGDGYT
j_call: TRBJ1-2
d_call: NA
v_call: TRBV2
clone_size: NA

cdr3_aa: ASSQERLQTQY
j_call: TRBJ2-5
d_call: NA
v_call: TRBV3-1
clone_size: NA

cdr3_aa: ASSLGQGNSPLH
j_call: TRBJ1-6
d_call: TRBD1
v_call: TRBV5-1
clone_size: many

cdr3_aa: ASSFSSANTEAF
j_call: TRBJ1-1
d_call: NA
v_call: TRBV13
clone_size: few

cdr3_aa: ASSVTPGQFYEQY
j_call: TRBJ2-7
d_call: TRBD1
v_call: TRBV5-1
clone_size: NA

cdr3_aa: ASSSLRDRVEDTQY
j_call: TRBJ2-3
d_call: TRBD1
v_call: TRBV19
clone_size: many

cdr3_aa: ASSSDLKYSYEQY
j_call: TRBJ2-7
d_call: NA
v_call: TRBV6-5
clone_size: few

cdr3_aa: ASSPPAVSRYGYT
j_call: TRBJ1-2
d_call: NA
v_call: TRBV7-9
clone_size: many

cdr3_aa: ASSLGGAVEETQY
j_call: TRBJ2-5
d_call: NA
v_call: TRBV5-1
clone_size: few

cdr3_aa: ASSFEGPETQY
j_call: TRBJ2-5
d_call: NA
v_call: TRBV12-3/TRBV12-4
clone_size: few

cdr3_aa: ASGFTGRRNEQF
j_call: TRBJ2-1
d_call: NA
v_call: TRBV12-5
clone_size: few

cdr3_aa: ASRLGTANTGELF
j_call: TRBJ2-2
d_call: NA
v_call: TRBV28
clone_size: many

cdr3_aa: ASSRGAGDYEQY
j_call: TRBJ2-7
d_call: TRBD2
v_call: TRBV19
clone_size: few

cdr3_aa: ASSDSYEQY
j_call: TRBJ2-7
d_call: NA
v_call: TRBV12-3/TRBV12-4
clone_size: NA

cdr3_aa: ASSLQGGSKAF
j_call: TRBJ1-1
d_call: TRBD1
v_call: TRBV27
clone_size: NA

cdr3_aa: ASTQVGSYGYT
j_call: TRBJ1-2
d_call: NA
v_call: TRBV19
clone_size: few

cdr3_aa: ASSHQEDTQY
j_call: TRBJ2-3
d_call: NA
v_call: TRBV4-1
clone_size: NA

cdr3_aa: ASSSPGTSGWYQETQY
j_call: TRBJ2-5
d_call: TRBD2
v_call: TRBV7-9
clone_size: many

cdr3_aa: ASSRLAGGFNEQF
j_call: TRBJ2-1
d_call: TRBD2
v_call: TRBV19
clone_size: NA

cdr3_aa: SARGTPQGPTEAF
j_call: TRBJ1-1
d_call: NA
v_call: TRBV20-1
clone_size: many

cdr3_aa: ASSFGGADSPLH
j_call: TRBJ1-6
d_call: NA
v_call: TRBV12-3/TRBV12-4
clone_size: NA

cdr3_aa: AWSLTWYEQY
j_call: TRBJ2-7
d_call: NA
v_call: TRBV30
clone_size: NA

cdr3_aa: ASGGVFAYEQY
j_call: TRBJ2-7
d_call: NA
v_call: TRBV2
clone_size: few

cdr3_aa: ATSAGGLDTQY
j_call: TRBJ2-3
d_call: NA
v_call: TRBV19
clone_size: NA

cdr3_aa: ASTKGAGQETQY
j_call: TRBJ2-5
d_call: TRBD1
v_call: TRBV12-3/TRBV12-4
clone_size: NA

cdr3_aa: ASSSDTGATEAF
j_call: TRBJ1-1
d_call: TRBD1
v_call: TRBV7-9
clone_size: few

cdr3_aa: ASSYSLGPYEQY
j_call: TRBJ2-7
d_call: NA
v_call: TRBV6-5
clone_size: NA

cdr3_aa: ASMEGDYGYT
j_call: TRBJ1-2
d_call: NA
v_call: TRBV10-2
clone_size: NA

cdr3_aa: ASSSGTDDSPLH
j_call: TRBJ1-6
d_call: TRBD1
v_call: TRBV18
clone_size: NA

cdr3_aa: ASRAGPSTDTQY
j_call: TRBJ2-3
d_call: TRBD2
v_call: TRBV5-1
clone_size: few

cdr3_aa: SARGGSDTQY
j_call: TRBJ2-3
d_call: NA
v_call: TRBV20-1
clone_size: NA

cdr3_aa: ASGFQEGTEAF
j_call: TRBJ1-1
d_call: NA
v_call: TRBV5-1
clone_size: NA

cdr3_aa: ASSHRRDGNEKLF
j_call: TRBJ1-4
d_call: NA
v_call: TRBV3-1
clone_size: few

cdr3_aa: ASSFYAPQGPNNSPLH
j_call: TRBJ1-6
d_call: NA
v_call: TRBV27
clone_size: many